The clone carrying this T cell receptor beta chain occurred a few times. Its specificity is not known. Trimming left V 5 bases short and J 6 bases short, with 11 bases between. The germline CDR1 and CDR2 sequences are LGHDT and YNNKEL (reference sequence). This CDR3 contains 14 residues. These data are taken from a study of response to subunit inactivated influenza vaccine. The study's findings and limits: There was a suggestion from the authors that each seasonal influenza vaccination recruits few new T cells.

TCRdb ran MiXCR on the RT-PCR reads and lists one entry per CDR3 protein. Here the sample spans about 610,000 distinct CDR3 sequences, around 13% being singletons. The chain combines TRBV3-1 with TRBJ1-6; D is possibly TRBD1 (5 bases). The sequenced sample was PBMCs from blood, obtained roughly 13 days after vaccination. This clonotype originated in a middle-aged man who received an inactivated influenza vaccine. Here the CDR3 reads CASSAGNGNSPLHF. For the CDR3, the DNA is TGTGCCAGCAGCGCAGGGAATGGTAATTCACCCCTCCACTTT.